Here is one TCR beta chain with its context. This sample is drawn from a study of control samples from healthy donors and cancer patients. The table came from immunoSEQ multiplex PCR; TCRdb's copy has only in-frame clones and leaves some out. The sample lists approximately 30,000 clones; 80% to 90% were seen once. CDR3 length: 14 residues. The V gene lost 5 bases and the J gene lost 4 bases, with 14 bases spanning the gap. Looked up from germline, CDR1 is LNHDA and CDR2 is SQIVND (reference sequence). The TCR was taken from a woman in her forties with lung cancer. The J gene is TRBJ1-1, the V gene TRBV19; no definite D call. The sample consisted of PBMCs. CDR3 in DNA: TGTGCCAGTAGTTTCTGGGGAGTGGGCACTGAAGCTTTCTTT. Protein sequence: CASSFWGVGTEAFF.